This TCR beta chain is drawn from a study of shared clonotypes between healthy human individuals. Sequencing used immunoSEQ multiplex PCR; TCRdb keeps in-frame clones, though not all of them. This sample has hundreds of thousands of clones; over 75% occur once, and the top ten carry about a sixth. V gave up 3 bases and J gave up 8 bases, with 10 bases separating them. In germline, CDR1 is MNHEY, CDR2 SMNVEV (reference sequence). CDR3 size: 13 residues. This chain links TRBV27 with TRBJ1-4; D gene uncertain. The sequenced material came from memory CD8+ T cells sorted from blood. Specified subset: CD45RO+ cells pooled with CCR7-negative TemRA cells. This TCR came from a young man in good health. In DNA, the CDR3 is TGTGCCAGCAGTTTTTTCGGCCCAGAAAAACTGTTTTTT. Its protein is CASSFFGPEKLFF.